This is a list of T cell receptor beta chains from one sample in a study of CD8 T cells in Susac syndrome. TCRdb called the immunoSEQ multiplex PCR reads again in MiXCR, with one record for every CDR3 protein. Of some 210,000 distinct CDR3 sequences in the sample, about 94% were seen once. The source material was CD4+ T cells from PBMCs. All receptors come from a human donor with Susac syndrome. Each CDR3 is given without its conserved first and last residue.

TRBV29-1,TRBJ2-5,STRQGRETQY
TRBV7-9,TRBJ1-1,ASSNGGYTEAF
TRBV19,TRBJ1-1,ASSIGGYMNTEAF
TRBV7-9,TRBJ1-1,ASSLPLGANTEAF
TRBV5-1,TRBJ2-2,ASSLAPGQGAGELF
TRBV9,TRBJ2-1,ASSVQNEQF
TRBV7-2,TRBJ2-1,ASSSTGTGTYNEQF
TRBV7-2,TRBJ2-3,ASSFRLAGDTDTQY
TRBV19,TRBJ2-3,ASSITGEADTQY
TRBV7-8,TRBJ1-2,ASSLDTGANYGYT
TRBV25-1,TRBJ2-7,ASSEPTGSLGEQY
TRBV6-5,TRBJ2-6,ASSYRQADSGANVLT
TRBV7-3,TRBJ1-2,ASSLGGGGVGYT
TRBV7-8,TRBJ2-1,ASSLAPGHRYNEQF
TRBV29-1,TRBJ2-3,SVAGRVADTQY
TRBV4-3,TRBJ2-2,ASSQLIMGDTGELF
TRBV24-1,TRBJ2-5,ATAPGTGVTETQY
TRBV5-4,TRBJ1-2,ASSLEQGANYGYT
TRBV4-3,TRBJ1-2,AGFNYGYT
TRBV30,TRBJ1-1,AFTGTLSEAF
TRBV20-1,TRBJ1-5,SADFVRTDSNQPQH
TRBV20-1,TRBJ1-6,SARDQGAVLSPLH
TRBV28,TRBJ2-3,ATQVGDTQY
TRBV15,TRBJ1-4,ATSLDTTNEKLF
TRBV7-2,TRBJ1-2,ASSFRTVLYGYT
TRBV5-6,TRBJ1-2,ASRDRGRWGYT
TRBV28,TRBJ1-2,ASSPPRWDYGYT
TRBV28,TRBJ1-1,ASSSVRTEAF
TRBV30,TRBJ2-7,ACHKTYEQY
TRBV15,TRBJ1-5,ATSRLGLDQPQH
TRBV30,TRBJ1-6,AWSVGGAGNSPLH
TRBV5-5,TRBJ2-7,ASSRQGSISYEQY
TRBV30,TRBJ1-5,AWSVGQQPQH
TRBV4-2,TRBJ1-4,ASSQGQQGNEKLF
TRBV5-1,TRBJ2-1,ASSLGLAGIGKEQF
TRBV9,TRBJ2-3,ASSTRDRGPTDTQY
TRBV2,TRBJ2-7,ASSEDLPSNSYEQY
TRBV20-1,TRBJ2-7,SARGDSSTYEQY
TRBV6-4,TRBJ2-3,ASSDSIWGGTDTQY
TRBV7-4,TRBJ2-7,ANFPVYEQY
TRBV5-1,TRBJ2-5,ASSLVGSQETQY
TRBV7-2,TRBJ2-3,ASSFDRGQSDTQY
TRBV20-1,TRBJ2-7,SAWGPPGEQY
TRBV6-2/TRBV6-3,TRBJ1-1,ASSYGLGGAF
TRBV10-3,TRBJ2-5,AISESTYQETQY
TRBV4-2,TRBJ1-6,ASSQAPGQYNSPLH
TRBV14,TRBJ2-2,ASSGDRVDTGELF
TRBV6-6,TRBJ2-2,ASSYTPKTNTGELF
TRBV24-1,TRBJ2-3,ATSGGLSADTQY
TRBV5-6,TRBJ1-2,ASSHPFQGYGYT
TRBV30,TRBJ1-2,AWSGEGGYGYT
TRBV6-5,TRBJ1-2,ASREQRASGYT
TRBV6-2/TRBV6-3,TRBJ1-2,ASVQSRGYGYT
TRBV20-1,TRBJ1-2,SARATGRAGYT
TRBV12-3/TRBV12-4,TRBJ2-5,ASRVTTQEGTQY